This TCR beta chain was identified in a study of control samples from healthy donors and cancer patients. Data came from immunoSEQ multiplex PCR; TCRdb stores just in-frame clones and leaves some out. The data hold approximately 190,000 clones, with about 90% observed a single time. The sample consisted of blood. This clonotype originated in a young man in good health.

CDR3 sequence reads: CASRGGYQPQHF. In DNA form, the CDR3 reads TGTGCCAGCAGGGGAGGGTATCAGCCCCAGCATTTT. The chain uses TRBV21-1 and TRBJ1-5. TRBV21-1 is a pseudogene locus. CDR3 length: 12 residues.